The rows below give T cell receptor beta chains drawn from one sample of a study of T cell responses to AZD1222 COVID-19 vaccine. The data were produced by immunoSEQ multiplex PCR, yet TCRdb's version contains in-frame clones alone and is incomplete. The sample yields about 160,000 clones, 90% seen once. Sequences were derived from peripheral blood, sampled on day 0 of AZD1222 vaccination. These receptors came from an adult in good health. Both conserved end residues are part of each CDR3. A D gene is named only where the DNA matches it firmly. Size is stated for part of the rows, as once, few or many counts, or as a class when the clone is expanded.

v_gene	j_gene	d_gene	abundance	CDR3aa	CDR3nt
TRBV21-1	TRBJ1-2	.	.	CASSDRDYGYTF	TGTGCCAGCAGTGACAGAGACTATGGCTACACCTTC
TRBV6-5	TRBJ1-5	.	.	CATTAGAPGNQPQHF	TGTGCCACCACTGCGGGGGCGCCGGGCAATCAGCCCCAGCATTTT
TRBV2	TRBJ2-7	.	few	CASIKRDDRAKSYEQYF	TGTGCCAGCATAAAGAGAGACGACAGAGCAAAATCCTACGAGCAGTACTTC
TRBV2	TRBJ1-1	TRBD1	once	CASTVTGVNTEAFF	TGTGCCAGTACCGTGACAGGGGTAAACACTGAAGCTTTCTTT
TRBV9	TRBJ1-1	.	.	CASSVGVGLNTEAFF	TGTGCCAGCAGCGTAGGCGTGGGCCTAAACACTGAAGCTTTCTTT
TRBV6-1	TRBJ1-1	TRBD1	once	CASSEQGAKNTEAFF	TGTGCCAGCAGTGAGCAGGGGGCTAAGAACACTGAAGCTTTCTTT
TRBV12-3/TRBV12-4	TRBJ1-2	.	once	CASSLLYYGYTF	TGTGCCAGCAGTTTGCTGTACTATGGCTACACCTTC
TRBV5-6	TRBJ1-2	.	.	CASSGGNYGYTF	TGTGCCAGCAGCGGGGGAAACTATGGCTACACCTTC
TRBV11-2	TRBJ2-7	.	.	CASSRGGSSSYEQYF	TGTGCCAGCAGCCGAGGGGGTTCGAGCTCCTACGAGCAGTACTTC
TRBV27	TRBJ2-7	.	.	CASSPQGAGWYEQYF	TGTGCCAGCAGCCCTCAGGGTGCGGGCTGGTACGAGCAGTACTTC
TRBV11-2	TRBJ1-5	.	few	CASSMGKNSNQPQHF	TGTGCCAGCAGCATGGGGAAAAATAGCAATCAGCCCCAGCATTTT
TRBV7-9	TRBJ1-5	.	.	CASSYQGGNQPQHF	TGTGCCAGCAGCTACCAGGGTGGTAATCAGCCCCAGCATTTT
TRBV15	TRBJ1-2	TRBD1	.	CATSRGGQAPDYGYTF	TGTGCCACCAGCAGAGGGGGACAGGCTCCTGACTATGGCTACACCTTC
TRBV7-2	TRBJ1-5	TRBD1	.	CASSLRGQFGNQPQHF	TGTGCCAGCAGCTTAAGGGGACAGTTTGGCAATCAGCCCCAGCATTTT
TRBV19	TRBJ1-5	TRBD1	.	CASAQDRGRNQPQHF	TGTGCCAGCGCCCAAGACAGGGGCCGTAATCAGCCCCAGCATTTT
TRBV5-4	TRBJ2-2	TRBD1	.	CASSLGRGQGTGELFF	TGTGCCAGCAGCTTGGGTAGGGGGCAGGGCACCGGGGAGCTGTTTTTT
TRBV21-1	TRBJ2-2	.	.	CASSKGAGASNTGELFF	TGTGCCAGCAGCAAAGGAGCGGGGGCTTCGAACACCGGGGAGCTGTTTTTT
TRBV7-9	TRBJ1-1	.	.	CASSPHGRLNTEAFF	TGTGCCAGCAGCCCTCATGGACGGTTGAACACTGAAGCTTTCTTT
TRBV4-1	TRBJ1-1	TRBD1	.	CASSQISGQTAYTEAFF	TGCGCCAGCAGCCAAATCTCGGGACAGACTGCCTACACTGAAGCTTTCTTT
TRBV5-1	TRBJ1-2	.	.	CASSTDYGYTF	TGCGCCAGCAGCACAGATTATGGCTACACCTTC
TRBV7-9	TRBJ2-7	.	.	CASSLDRTYEQYF	TGTGCCAGCAGCCTAGACAGAACCTACGAGCAGTACTTC
TRBV12-3/TRBV12-4	TRBJ2-7	.	.	CASSFSGYEQYF	TGTGCCAGCAGTTTCAGCGGGTACGAGCAGTACTTC
TRBV6-5	TRBJ2-3	TRBD1	.	CASRIRDRATDTQYF	TGTGCCAGCAGAATCCGGGACAGGGCCACAGATACGCAGTATTTT
TRBV28	TRBJ1-2	.	.	CASSFKIGGYTF	TGTGCCAGCAGTTTCAAAATCGGAGGCTACACCTTC
TRBV7-7	TRBJ2-5	.	once	CASSPTAGSAETQYF	TGTGCTAGCAGCCCTACGGCAGGGAGTGCGGAGACCCAGTACTTC
TRBV7-3	TRBJ2-2	.	.	CASSWRDSGELFF	TGTGCCAGCTCTTGGAGGGACTCCGGGGAGCTGTTTTTT
TRBV19	TRBJ2-2	TRBD1	.	CASSRTGEGGELFF	TGTGCCAGTAGCCGGACAGGGGAGGGCGGGGAGCTGTTTTTT
TRBV27	TRBJ1-6	.	.	CASSPSRMSSYNSPLHF	TGTGCCAGCAGTCCTTCCCGGATGAGCTCCTATAATTCACCCCTCCACTTT
TRBV28	TRBJ2-2	.	.	CASSLGYNTGELFF	TGTGCCAGCAGTTTGGGGTATAACACCGGGGAGCTGTTTTTT
TRBV5-1	TRBJ2-7	.	.	CASSLDSLGAYEQYF	TGCGCCAGCAGCTTGGATTCGCTAGGAGCCTACGAGCAGTACTTC
TRBV21-1	TRBJ2-7	.	.	CASSNGDYEQYF	TGTGCCAGCAGCAATGGAGACTACGAGCAGTACTTC
TRBV11-3	TRBJ2-7	TRBD1	.	CASSSDRGLEQYF	TGTGCCAGCAGCTCCGACAGGGGGTTAGAGCAGTACTTC
TRBV28	TRBJ1-1	.	.	CASSQAGGGNTEAFF	TGTGCCAGCAGCCAAGCCGGGGGGGGGAACACTGAAGCTTTCTTT
TRBV29-1	TRBJ2-7	TRBD1	.	CSGRDRGYEQYF	TGCAGCGGCCGGGACAGGGGCTACGAGCAGTACTTC
TRBV19	TRBJ1-5	TRBD1	.	CASSNRQGSEHF	TGTGCCAGTAGTAATCGACAGGGGAGTGAGCATTTT
TRBV9	TRBJ1-2	.	.	CASSGGRLYGYTF	TGTGCCAGCAGCGGAGGGCGGCTCTATGGCTACACCTTC
TRBV15	TRBJ1-5	.	.	CATSRSSNQPQHF	TGTGCCACCAGCCGGAGTAGCAATCAGCCCCAGCATTTT
TRBV30	TRBJ2-5	.	.	CAWSVIETQYF	TGTGCCTGGAGTGTAATAGAGACCCAGTACTTC
TRBV11-2	TRBJ2-5	.	.	CASSLESNSWMRETQYF	TGTGCCAGCAGCTTAGAGTCTAACTCTTGGATGAGGGAGACCCAGTACTTC
TRBV3-1/TRBV3-2	TRBJ2-1	TRBD2	.	CASSPRGRGGLSYNEQFF	TGTGCCAGCAGCCCCCGGGGGCGGGGGGGGTTATCTTACAATGAGCAGTTCTTC
TRBV6-5	TRBJ1-4	.	.	CASSRTPVNEKLFF	TGTGCCAGCAGTCGGACGCCCGTTAATGAAAAACTGTTTTTT
TRBV7-6	TRBJ2-3	.	once	CASSPIGGPTDTQYF	TGTGCCAGCAGCCCCATAGGTGGGCCCACAGATACGCAGTATTTT
TRBV9	TRBJ1-1	.	.	CASSVGGGPRDTEAFF	TGTGCCAGCAGCGTAGGAGGAGGTCCTAGGGACACTGAAGCTTTCTTT
TRBV6-5	TRBJ2-1	TRBD2	.	CASSNSGGDYNEQFF	TGTGCCAGCAGCAATAGCGGGGGAGACTACAATGAGCAGTTCTTC
TRBV2	TRBJ1-1	.	.	CASSEGQMTEAFF	TGTGCCAGCAGCGAGGGCCAGATGACTGAAGCTTTCTTT
TRBV2	TRBJ1-1	TRBD1	.	CASSENIYRGRDTEAFF	TGTGCCAGCAGTGAGAATATCTACAGGGGGCGCGACACTGAAGCTTTCTTT
TRBV7-8	TRBJ2-1	.	once	CASSLGGAGFVNEQFF	TGTGCCAGCAGCTTAGGGGGTGCAGGGTTCGTCAATGAGCAGTTCTTC